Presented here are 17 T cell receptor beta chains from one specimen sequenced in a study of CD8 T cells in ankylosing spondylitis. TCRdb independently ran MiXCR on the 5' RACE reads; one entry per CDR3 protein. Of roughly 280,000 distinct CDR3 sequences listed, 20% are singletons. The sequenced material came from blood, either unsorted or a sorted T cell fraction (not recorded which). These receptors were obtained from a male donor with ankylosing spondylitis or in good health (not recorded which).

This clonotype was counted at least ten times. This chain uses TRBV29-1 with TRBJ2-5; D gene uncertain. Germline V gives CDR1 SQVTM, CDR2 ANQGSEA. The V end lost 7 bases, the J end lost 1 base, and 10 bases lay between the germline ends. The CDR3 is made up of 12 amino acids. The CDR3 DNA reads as TGCAGCGCACGACAATCCCAAGAGACCCAGTACTTC. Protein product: CSARQSQETQYF.

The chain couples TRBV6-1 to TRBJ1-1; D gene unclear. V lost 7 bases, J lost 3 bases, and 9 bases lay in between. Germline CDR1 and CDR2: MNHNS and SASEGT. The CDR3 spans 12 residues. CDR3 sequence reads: CASKEGYTEAFF. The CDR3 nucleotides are TGTGCCAGCAAGGAGGGTTACACTGAAGCTTTCTTT.

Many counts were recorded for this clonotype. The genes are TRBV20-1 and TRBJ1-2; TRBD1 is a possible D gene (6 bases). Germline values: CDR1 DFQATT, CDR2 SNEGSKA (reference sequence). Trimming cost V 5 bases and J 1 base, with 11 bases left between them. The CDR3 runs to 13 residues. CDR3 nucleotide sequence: TGCAGTGCTGTGCCGGGACATAACTATGGCTACACCTTC. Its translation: CSAVPGHNYGYTF.

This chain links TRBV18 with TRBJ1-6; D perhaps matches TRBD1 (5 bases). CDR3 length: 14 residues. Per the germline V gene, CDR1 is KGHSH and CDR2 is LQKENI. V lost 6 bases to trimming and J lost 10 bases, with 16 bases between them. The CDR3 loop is CASSDGTRESPLHF. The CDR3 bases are TGTGCCAGCTCGGACGGGACTCGGGAATCACCCCTCCACTTT.

The CDR3 loop is CASTPKRGRPEAFF. In nucleotides, the CDR3 is TGTGCCAGCACCCCAAAGCGGGGGCGCCCTGAAGCTTTCTTT. The chain is built from TRBV6-1 and TRBJ1-1, with D perhaps TRBD1 (6 bases). The CDR3 runs 14 residues. The germline CDR1 and CDR2 sequences are MNHNS and SASEGT. Trimming took off 7 bases at V and 6 bases at J, with 18 bases between the two ends.

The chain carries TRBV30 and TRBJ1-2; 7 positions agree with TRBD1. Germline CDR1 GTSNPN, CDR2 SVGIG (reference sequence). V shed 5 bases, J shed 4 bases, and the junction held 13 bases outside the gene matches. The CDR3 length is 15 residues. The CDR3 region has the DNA TGTGCCTGGGGTAGCCCGACGACAGGGCCCTATGGCTACACCTTC. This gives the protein CAWGSPTTGPYGYTF. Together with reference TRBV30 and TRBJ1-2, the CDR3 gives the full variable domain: SQTIHQWPATLVQPVGSPLSLECTVEGTSNPNLYWYRQAAGRGLQLLFYSVGIGQISSEVPQNLSASRPQDRQFILSSKKLLLSDSGFYLCAWGSPTTGPYGYTFGSGTRLTVV.

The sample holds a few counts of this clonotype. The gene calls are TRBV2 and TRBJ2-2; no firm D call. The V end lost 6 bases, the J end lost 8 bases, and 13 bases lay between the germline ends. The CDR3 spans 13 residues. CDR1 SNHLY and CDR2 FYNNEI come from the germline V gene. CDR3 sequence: CASSNREEGELFF. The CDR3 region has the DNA TGTGCCAGCAGCAACCGAGAGGAAGGGGAGCTGTTTTTT.

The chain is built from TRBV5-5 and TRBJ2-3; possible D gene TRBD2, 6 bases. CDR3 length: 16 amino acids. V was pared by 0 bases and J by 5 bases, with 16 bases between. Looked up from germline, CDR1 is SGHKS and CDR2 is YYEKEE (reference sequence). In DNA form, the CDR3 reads TGTGCCAGCAGCTTGGAATACGGGAGTCTCGTAGATACGCAGTATTTT. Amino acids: CASSLEYGSLVDTQYF.

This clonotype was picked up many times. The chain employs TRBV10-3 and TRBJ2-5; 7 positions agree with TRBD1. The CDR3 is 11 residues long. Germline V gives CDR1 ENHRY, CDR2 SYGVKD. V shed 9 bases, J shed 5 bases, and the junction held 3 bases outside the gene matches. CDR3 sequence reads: CAIGGRETQYF. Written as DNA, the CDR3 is TGTGCCATAGGGGGCCGGGAGACCCAGTACTTC.

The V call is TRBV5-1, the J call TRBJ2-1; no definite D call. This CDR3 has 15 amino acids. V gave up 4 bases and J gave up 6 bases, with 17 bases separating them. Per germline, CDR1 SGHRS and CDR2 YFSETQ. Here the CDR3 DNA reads TGCGCCAGCAGCCCCGTTATCAAAGGGTTCAATGAGCAGTTCTTC. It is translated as CASSPVIKGFNEQFF.

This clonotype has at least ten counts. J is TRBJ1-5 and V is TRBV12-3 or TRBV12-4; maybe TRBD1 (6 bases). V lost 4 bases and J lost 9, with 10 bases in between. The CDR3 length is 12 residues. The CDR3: CASSSGGAPQHF. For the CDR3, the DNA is TGTGCCAGCAGTTCCGGGGGGGCGCCCCAGCATTTT.

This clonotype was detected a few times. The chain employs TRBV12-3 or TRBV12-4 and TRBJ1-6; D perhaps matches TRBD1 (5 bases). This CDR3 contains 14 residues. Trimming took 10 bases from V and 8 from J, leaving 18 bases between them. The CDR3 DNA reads TGTGCCACCTTGGCCTCAGGGAAGGATTCACCCCTCCACTTT. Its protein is CATLASGKDSPLHF.

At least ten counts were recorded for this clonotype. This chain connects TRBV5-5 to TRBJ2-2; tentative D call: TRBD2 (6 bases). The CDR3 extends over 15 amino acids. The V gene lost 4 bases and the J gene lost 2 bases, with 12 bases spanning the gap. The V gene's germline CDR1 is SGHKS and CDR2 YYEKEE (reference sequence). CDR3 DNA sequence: TGTGCCAGCAGCCCGGGACTGGGAAACACCGGGGAGCTGTTTTTT. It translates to CASSPGLGNTGELFF.

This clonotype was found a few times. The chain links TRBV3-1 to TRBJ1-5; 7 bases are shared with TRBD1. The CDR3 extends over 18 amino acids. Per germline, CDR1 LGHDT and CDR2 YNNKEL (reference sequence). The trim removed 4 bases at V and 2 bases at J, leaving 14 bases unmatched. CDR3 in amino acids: CASSPHPQGTFGNQPQHF. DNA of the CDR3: TGTGCCAGCAGCCCCCACCCACAGGGGACCTTCGGCAATCAGCCCCAGCATTTT.

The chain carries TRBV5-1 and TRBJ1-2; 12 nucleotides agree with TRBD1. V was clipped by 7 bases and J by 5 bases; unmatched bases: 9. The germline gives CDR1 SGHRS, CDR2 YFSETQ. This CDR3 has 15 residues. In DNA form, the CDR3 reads TGCGCCAGCGTCCCCGGGACAGGGGGCACTTATGGCTACACCTTC. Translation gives CASVPGTGGTYGYTF.

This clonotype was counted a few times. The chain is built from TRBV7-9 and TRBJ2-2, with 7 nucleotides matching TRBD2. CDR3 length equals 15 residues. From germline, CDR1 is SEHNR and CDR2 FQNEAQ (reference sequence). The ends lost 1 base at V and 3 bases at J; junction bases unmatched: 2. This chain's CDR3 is CASSLGSGDTGELFF. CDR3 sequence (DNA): TGTGCCAGCAGCTTAGGAAGCGGGGACACCGGGGAGCTGTTTTTT.

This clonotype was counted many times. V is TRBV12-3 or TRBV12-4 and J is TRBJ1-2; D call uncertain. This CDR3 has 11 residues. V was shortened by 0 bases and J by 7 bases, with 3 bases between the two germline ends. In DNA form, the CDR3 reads TGTGCCAGCAGTTTAGCAAGTGGCTACACCTTC. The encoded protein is CASSLASGYTF.